This T cell receptor beta chain is drawn from a study of T cell responses to AZD1222 COVID-19 vaccine (dated by TCRdb to the early 2020s). For the wider study: AZD1222 recipients with second doses at about 4 weeks or about 12 weeks were pooled, because spike-specific TCR depth and breadth did not differ between schedules. TCR sequencing covered roughly 230 trial participants: 200 to 220 given two doses of AZD1222 and 26 given two doses of MenACWY control vaccine. Enrollment into the trials was organized by age into subgroups of 18-55, 56-69 and 70-plus years, and those subgroups contained roughly 160, 29 and 62 TCR-sequenced participants, respectively.

Points on this clone: It lacks a known antigen. The input lacks base qualities; no much larger clone sits a single base away.

The full study reports these points: Vaccine-associated CD4 TCRs spanned the whole spike protein, with dominant responses in regions 160-218 and 743-854. In the small 56-69-year group, the increase in depth fell short of significance, most likely because of low power. After two AZD1222 doses, both the breadth and the depth of spike-specific TCRs were significantly higher than at day 0 and than in MenACWY recipients. No day 14 peak-response samples were available, so repertoires were characterized only after the peak T cell response. Reportedly, close to half of the unique spike-specific TCRs recognized epitopes lying outside the regions that are mutated in the B.1.351 and B.1.1.7 variants. Conclusions about previously exposed vaccinees are limited because only a handful of AZD1222 recipients were SARS-CoV-2 seropositive at baseline. Most participants were white British and females outnumbered males, and the authors suggested that clonal diversity may have been underestimated.

Germline trimming: 2 bases from V, 9 bases from J; junction bases outside gene matches: 4. The CDR3 covers 12 residues, taking in both the cysteine and the phenylalanine. CDR3 DNA only is kept here, 36 bases in frame from base 1. CDR1 and CDR2 (SQVTM, ANQGSEA) derive from the germline V gene. Taken with the paper, the label for time point translates to: baseline before first vaccination. Vaccinee samples came from UK trials COV001 and COV002, including a single-blind randomized controlled phase 2/3 trial of AZD1222 (ChAdOx1 nCoV-19) in healthy adults. For TCRbeta chain sequencing, PBMC samples from trial participants were taken at day 0 and at day 28 after the second dose. The CDR3 regions of human TCRbeta chains were analyzed by immunosequencing. From the authors' description of their analysis: TCRs in the repertoires were compared against a reference library of SARS-CoV-2-specific TCRs that had been generated with the MIRA antigen-specificity platform. Breadth meant the fraction of unique TCRs that were SARS-CoV-2-associated, whereas depth meant the fraction of total T cells that were SARS-CoV-2-associated. Using the MIRA data, each spike-specific TCR was assigned both to the spike region to which the TCR was reactive and to a CD4 or CD8 class. Log10-transformed breadth and depth values were compared by one-way ANOVA with Sidak's multiple comparisons tests. Not all clones reach the TCRdb copy of this immuneACCESS table, which keeps in-frame sequences only. Checked studies attribute under half of the gap to unresolved V genes and leave the rest unexplained. Clone size and the V and J calls come from that table; the DNA yielded D and trimming. Here the sample has about 120,000 clones; over 75% occur a single time. The leading ten clones occupy 6.5% to 9% of the sample.

The chain uses TRBV29-1 and TRBJ2-1, with TRBD1 matching 7 junction bases. Specimen: peripheral blood, collected on day 0 of AZD1222 vaccination. This sequence was found in an adult in good health. This receptor carries the CDR3 CSVEKGQTEQFF. The DNA reads TGCAGCGTTGAAAAGGGACAGACTGAGCAGTTCTTC.